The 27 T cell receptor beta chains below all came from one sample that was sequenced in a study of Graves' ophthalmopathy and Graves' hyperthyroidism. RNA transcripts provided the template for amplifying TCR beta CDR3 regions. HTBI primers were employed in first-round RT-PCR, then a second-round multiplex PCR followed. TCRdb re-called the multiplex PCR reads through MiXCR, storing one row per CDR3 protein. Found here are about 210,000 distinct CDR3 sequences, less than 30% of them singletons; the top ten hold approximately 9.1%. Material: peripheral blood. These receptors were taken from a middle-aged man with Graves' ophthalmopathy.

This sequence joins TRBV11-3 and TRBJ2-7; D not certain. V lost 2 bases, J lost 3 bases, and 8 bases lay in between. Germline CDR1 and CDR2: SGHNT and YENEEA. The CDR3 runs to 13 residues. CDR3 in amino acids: CASSLRVGYEQYF. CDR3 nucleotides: TGTGCCAGCAGCTTACGGGTAGGCTACGAGCAGTACTTC.

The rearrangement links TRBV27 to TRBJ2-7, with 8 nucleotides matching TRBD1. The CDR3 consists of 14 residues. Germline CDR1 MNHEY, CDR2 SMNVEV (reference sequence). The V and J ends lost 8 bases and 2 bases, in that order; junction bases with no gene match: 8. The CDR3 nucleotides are TGTGCCAGCTCACCAAGGACAGGGCCCTACGAGCAGTACTTC. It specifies CASSPRTGPYEQYF.

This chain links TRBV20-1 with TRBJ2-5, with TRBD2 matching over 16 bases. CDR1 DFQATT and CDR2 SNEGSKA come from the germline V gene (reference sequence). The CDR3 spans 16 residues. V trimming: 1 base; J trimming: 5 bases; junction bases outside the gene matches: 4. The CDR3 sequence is CSARAGTSGGGETQYF. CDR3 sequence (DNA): TGCAGTGCTAGAGCCGGGACTAGCGGGGGGGGTGAGACCCAGTACTTC.

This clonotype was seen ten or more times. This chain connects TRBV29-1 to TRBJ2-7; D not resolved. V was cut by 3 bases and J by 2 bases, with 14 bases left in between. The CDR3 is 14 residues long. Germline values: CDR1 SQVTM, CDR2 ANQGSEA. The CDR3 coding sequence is TGCAGCGTTGAGTCTGGCACGTCTCCCTACGAGCAGTACTTC. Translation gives CSVESGTSPYEQYF.

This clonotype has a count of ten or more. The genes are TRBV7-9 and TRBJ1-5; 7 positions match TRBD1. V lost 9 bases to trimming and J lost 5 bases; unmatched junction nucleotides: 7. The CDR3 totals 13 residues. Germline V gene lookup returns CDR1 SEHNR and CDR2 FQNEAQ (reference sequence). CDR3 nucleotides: TGTGCCAGGCGAGGGGACAGTGATCAGCCCCAGCATTTT. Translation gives CARRGDSDQPQHF.

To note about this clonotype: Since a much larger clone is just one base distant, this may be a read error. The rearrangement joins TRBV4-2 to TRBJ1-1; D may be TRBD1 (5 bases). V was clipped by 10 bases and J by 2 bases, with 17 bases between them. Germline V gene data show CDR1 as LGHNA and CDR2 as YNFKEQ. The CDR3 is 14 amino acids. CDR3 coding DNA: TGTGCCATCACCTTGGGGGTGAGAAACACTGAAGCTTTCTTT. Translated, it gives CAITLGVRNTEAFF.

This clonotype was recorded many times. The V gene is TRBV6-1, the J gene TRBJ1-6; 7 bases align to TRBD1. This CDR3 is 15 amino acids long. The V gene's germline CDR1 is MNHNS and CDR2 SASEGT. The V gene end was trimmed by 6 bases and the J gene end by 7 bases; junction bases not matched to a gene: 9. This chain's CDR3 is CASRPTGTANSPLHF. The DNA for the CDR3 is TGTGCCAGCAGACCAACCGGGACAGCAAATTCACCCCTCCACTTT.

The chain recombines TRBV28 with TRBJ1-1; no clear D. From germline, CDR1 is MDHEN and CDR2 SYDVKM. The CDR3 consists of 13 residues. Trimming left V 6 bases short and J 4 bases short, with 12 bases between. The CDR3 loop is CASSLPFSTEAFF. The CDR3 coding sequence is TGTGCCAGCAGCCTACCCTTCAGCACTGAAGCTTTCTTT.

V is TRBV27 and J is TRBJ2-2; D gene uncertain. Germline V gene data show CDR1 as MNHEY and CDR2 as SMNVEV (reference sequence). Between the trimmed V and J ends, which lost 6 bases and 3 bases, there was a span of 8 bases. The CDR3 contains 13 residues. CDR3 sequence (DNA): TGTGCCAGCAGCCCAGCATACACCGGGGAGCTGTTTTTT. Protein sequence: CASSPAYTGELFF.

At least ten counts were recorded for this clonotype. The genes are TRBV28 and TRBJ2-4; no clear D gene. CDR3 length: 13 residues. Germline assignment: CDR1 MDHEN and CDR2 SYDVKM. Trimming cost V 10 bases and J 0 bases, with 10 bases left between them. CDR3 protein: CATENLAKNIQYF. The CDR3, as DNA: TGTGCCACAGAAAACTTAGCCAAAAACATTCAGTACTTC.

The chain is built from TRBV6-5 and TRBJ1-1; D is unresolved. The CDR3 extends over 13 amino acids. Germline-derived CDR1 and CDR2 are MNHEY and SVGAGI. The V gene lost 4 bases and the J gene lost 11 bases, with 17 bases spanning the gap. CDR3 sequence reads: CASSSRWSPVAFF. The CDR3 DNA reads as TGTGCCAGCAGTTCCCGCTGGTCCCCGGTTGCTTTCTTT.

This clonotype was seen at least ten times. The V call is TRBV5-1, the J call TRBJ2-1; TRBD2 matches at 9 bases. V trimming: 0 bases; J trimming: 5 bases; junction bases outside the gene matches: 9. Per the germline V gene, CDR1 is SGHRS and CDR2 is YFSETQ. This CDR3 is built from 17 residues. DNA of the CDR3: TGCGCCAGCAGCTTGGCCTTTATTTCTAGCGGGGACAATGAGCAGTTCTTC. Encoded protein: CASSLAFISSGDNEQFF.

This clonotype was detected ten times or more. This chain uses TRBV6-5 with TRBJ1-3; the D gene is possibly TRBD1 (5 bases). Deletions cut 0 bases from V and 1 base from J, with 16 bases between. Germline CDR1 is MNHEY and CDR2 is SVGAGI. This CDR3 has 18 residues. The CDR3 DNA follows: TGTGCCAGCAGTTACTCGGGCGTGGCAGGGAAGTCTGGAAACACCATATATTTT. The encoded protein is CASSYSGVAGKSGNTIYF.

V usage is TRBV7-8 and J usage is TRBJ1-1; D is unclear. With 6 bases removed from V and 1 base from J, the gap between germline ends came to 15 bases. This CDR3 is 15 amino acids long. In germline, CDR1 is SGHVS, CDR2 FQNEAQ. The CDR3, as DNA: TGTGCCAGCAGTCCCCACCCCAATCAGAACACTGAAGCTTTCTTT. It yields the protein CASSPHPNQNTEAFF.

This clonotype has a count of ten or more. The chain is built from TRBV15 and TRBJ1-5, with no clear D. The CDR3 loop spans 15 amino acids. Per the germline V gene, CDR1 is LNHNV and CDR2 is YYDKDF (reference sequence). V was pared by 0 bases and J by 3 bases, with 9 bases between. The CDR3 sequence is CATSRDFLVNQPQHF. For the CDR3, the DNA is TGTGCCACCAGCAGAGATTTTCTTGTCAATCAGCCCCAGCATTTT.

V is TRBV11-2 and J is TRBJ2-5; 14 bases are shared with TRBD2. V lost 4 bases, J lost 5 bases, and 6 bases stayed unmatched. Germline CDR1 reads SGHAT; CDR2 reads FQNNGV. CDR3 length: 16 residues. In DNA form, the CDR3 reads TGTGCCAGCAGCTGGGGACTAGCGGGAGAGTGGGAGACCCAGTACTTC. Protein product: CASSWGLAGEWETQYF.

CDR3 region: CASSPLTGYSNQPQHF. As DNA, the CDR3 is TGTGCCAGCAGCCCTCTGACAGGGTATAGCAATCAGCCCCAGCATTTT. V is TRBV7-8 and J is TRBJ1-5, with 7 bases matching TRBD1. This CDR3 has 16 residues. In germline, CDR1 is SGHVS, CDR2 FQNEAQ. The junction had 7 bases not matched to a gene; V was cut back by 5 bases and J by 0 bases.

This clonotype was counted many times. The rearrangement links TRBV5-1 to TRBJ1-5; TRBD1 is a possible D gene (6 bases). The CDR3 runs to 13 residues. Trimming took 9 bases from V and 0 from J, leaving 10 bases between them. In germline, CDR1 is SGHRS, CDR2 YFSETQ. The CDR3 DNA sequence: TGCGCCACCACAGGGTTTAGCAATCAGCCCCAGCATTTT. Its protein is CATTGFSNQPQHF.

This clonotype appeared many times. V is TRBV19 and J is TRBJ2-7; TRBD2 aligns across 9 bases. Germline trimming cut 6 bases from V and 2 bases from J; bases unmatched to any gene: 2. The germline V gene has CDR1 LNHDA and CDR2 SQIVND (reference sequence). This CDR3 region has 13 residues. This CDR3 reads CASSVAGAYEQYF. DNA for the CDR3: TGTGCCAGTAGCGTAGCGGGAGCCTACGAGCAGTACTTC.

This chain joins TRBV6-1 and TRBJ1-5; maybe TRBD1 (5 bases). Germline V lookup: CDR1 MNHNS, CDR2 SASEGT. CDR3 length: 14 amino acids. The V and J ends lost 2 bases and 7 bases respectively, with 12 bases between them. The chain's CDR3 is CASSEPAGHQPQHF. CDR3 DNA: TGTGCCAGCAGTGAACCGGCAGGGCACCAGCCCCAGCATTTT.

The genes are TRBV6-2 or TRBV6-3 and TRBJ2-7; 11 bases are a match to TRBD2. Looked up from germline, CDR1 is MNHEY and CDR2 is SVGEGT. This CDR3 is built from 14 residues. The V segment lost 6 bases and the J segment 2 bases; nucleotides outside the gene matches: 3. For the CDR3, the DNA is TGTGCCAGCAGGCTACTAGCGGGAGCCTACGAGCAGTACTTC. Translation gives CASRLLAGAYEQYF.

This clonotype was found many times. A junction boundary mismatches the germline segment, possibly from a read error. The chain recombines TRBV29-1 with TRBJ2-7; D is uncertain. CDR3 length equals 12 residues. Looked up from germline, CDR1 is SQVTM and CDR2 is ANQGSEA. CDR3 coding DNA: TGCAGCGTTTGTTCGGTCGGCTACGGGCAGTACTTC. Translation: CSVCSVGYGQYF.

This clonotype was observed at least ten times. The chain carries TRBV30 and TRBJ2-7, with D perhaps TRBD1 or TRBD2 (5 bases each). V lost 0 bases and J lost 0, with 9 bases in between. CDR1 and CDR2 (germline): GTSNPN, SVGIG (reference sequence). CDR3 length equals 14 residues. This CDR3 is CAWSVGGGSYEQYF. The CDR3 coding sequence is TGTGCCTGGAGTGTAGGTGGGGGCTCCTACGAGCAGTACTTC.

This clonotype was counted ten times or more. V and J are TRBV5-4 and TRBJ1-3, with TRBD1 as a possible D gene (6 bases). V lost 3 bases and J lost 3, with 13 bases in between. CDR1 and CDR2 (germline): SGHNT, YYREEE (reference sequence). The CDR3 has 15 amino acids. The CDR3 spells CASSSKQGFGNTIYF. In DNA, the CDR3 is TGTGCCAGCAGCTCTAAACAGGGCTTTGGAAACACCATATATTTT. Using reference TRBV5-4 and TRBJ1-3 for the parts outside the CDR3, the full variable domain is ETGVTQSPTHLIKTRGQQVTLRCSSQSGHNTVSWYQQALGQGPQFIFQYYREEENGRGNFPPRFSGLQFPNYSSELNVNALELDDSALYLCASSSKQGFGNTIYFGEGSWLTVV.

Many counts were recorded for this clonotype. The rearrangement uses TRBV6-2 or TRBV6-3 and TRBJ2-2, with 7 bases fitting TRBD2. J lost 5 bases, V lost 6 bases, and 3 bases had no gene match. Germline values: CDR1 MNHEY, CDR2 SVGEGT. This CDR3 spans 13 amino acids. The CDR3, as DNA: TGTGCCAGCAGGTTCGGGGGGACCGGGGAGCTGTTTTTT. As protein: CASRFGGTGELFF.

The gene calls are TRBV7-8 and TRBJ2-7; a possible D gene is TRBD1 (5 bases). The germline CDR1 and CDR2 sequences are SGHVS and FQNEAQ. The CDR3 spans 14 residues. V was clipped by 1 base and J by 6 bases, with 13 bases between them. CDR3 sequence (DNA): TGTGCCAGCAGCTTAGGGGGCATTGGGCTCGAGCAGTACTTC. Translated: CASSLGGIGLEQYF.

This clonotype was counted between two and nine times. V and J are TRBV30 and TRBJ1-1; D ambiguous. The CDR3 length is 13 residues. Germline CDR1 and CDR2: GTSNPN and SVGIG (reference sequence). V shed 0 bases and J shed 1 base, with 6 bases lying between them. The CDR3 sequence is CAWSVLKNTEAFF. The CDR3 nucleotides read TGTGCCTGGAGTGTACTAAAGAACACTGAAGCTTTCTTT.